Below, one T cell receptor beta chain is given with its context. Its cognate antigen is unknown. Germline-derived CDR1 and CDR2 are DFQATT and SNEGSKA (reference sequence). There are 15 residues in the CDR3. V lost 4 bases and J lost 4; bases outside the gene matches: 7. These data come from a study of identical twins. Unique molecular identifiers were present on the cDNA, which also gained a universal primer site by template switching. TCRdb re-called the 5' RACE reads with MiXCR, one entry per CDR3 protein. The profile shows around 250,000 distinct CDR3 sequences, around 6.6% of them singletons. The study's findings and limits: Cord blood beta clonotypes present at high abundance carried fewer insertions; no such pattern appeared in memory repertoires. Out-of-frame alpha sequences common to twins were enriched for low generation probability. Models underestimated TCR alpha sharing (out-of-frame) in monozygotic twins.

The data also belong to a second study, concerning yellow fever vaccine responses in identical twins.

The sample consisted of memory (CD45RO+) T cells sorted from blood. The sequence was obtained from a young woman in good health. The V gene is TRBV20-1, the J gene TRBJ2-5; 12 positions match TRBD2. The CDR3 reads CSATKTSGSGETQYF. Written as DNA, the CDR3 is TGCAGTGCTACAAAGACTAGCGGGAGTGGAGAGACCCAGTACTTC.